Included here is one TCR beta chain sequence, with context. This table comes from immunoSEQ multiplex PCR, and its TCRdb copy is limited to in-frame clones, with some not included. The sample contains about 120,000 clones, 80% to 90% of which appear only once. This sample is drawn from a study of blood T cell repertoires in COVID-19. This CDR3 contains 13 residues. The germline V gene encodes CDR1 ENHRY and CDR2 SYGVKD. V lost 7 bases to trimming and J lost 7 bases, with 14 bases between them. The sample was peripheral blood. The TCR sequence derives from a woman aged 60 to 75 with acute or convalescent COVID-19. The genes are TRBV10-3 and TRBJ1-5, with unresolved D. The CDR3 DNA follows: TGTGCCATCAAGGGAGCGGGGTCCCAGCCCCAGCATTTT. Translated, it gives CAIKGAGSQPQHF.